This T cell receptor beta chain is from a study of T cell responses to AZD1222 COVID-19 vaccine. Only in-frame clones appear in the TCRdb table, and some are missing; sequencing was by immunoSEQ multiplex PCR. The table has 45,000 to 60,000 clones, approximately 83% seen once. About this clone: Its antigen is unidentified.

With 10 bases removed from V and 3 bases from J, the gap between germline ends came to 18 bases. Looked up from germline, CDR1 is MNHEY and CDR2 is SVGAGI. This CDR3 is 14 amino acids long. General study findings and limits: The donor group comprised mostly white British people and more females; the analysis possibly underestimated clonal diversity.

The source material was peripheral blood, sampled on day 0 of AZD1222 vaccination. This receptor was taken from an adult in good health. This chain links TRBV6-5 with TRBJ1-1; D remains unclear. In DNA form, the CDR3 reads TGTGCCATCCTAAACCCGAGTAGGGACACTGAAGCTTTCTTT. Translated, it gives CAILNPSRDTEAFF.